Below are 16 T cell receptor beta chains sequenced from a single sample in a study of CD8 T cells in ankylosing spondylitis. TCRdb re-called the 5' RACE reads through MiXCR, storing one row per CDR3 protein. The profile shows over 150,000 distinct CDR3 sequences, 15% to 20% of them singletons. The source material was blood, either unsorted or a sorted T cell fraction (not recorded which). All receptors come from a male donor aged 5 to 29 with ankylosing spondylitis or in good health (not recorded which).

Ten or more counts support this clonotype. The chain uses TRBV12-3 or TRBV12-4 and TRBJ2-1, with D unclear. CDR3 length: 13 residues. Deletions cut 3 bases from V and 6 bases from J, with 9 bases between. The CDR3: CASSFPGTNEQFF. DNA for the CDR3: TGTGCCAGCAGTTTCCCCGGCACCAATGAGCAGTTCTTC.

This clonotype has ten or more counts. The CDR3 nucleotides read TGTGCCAGCAGTTCTACACCATTGACAGGGCGCGAGCAGTACTTC. Amino acids: CASSSTPLTGREQYF. The rearrangement links TRBV12-3 or TRBV12-4 to TRBJ2-7; 7 bases map to TRBD1. With 4 bases clipped from V and 6 bases from J, the junction kept 12 bases outside the gene matches. The length of the CDR3 is 15 residues.

At least ten counts were recorded for this clonotype. J is TRBJ2-1 and V is TRBV5-6, with D possibly being TRBD1 or TRBD2 (5 bases each). Deletions cut 3 bases from V and 7 bases from J, with 17 bases between. Germline CDR1 reads SGHDT; CDR2 reads YYEEEE. The CDR3 length is 15 residues. As DNA, the CDR3 is TGTGCCAGCAGCTGGGACCGCGATAATATGAATGAGCAGTTCTTC. As protein: CASSWDRDNMNEQFF.

The chain couples TRBV6-5 to TRBJ1-1; D is ambiguous. The CDR3 loop spans 15 amino acids. Germline values: CDR1 MNHEY, CDR2 SVGAGI. Trimming took 2 bases from V and 0 from J, leaving 10 bases between them. CDR3 loop: CASSYGLGLNTEAFF. The DNA for the CDR3 is TGTGCCAGCAGTTACGGGCTCGGTCTGAACACTGAAGCTTTCTTT.

This chain joins TRBV28 and TRBJ2-1; TRBD1 or TRBD2 may be the D gene (5 bases each). CDR3 length: 15 amino acids. Trimming shortened V by 8 bases and J by 2 bases, and 16 bases separated the two germline ends. CDR1 and CDR2 from the germline V gene are MDHEN and SYDVKM. CDR3 region: CASGPGTVAYNEQFF. The DNA of the CDR3 is TGTGCCAGCGGACCTGGGACGGTGGCCTACAATGAGCAGTTCTTC.

This clonotype occurred many times. The chain carries TRBV28 and TRBJ2-5; D may correspond to TRBD1 or TRBD2 (5 bases each). Trimming took off 8 bases at V and 7 bases at J, with 17 bases between the two ends. The germline V gene encodes CDR1 MDHEN and CDR2 SYDVKM. This CDR3 has 13 amino acids. The CDR3 is CASVPGHEGTQYF. Here the CDR3 DNA reads TGTGCCAGCGTTCCGGGGCACGAGGGGACCCAGTACTTC.

This clonotype was detected ten times or more. The genes are TRBV9 and TRBJ2-2; no reliable D call. The CDR3 loop spans 18 amino acids. CDR1 is SGDLS, CDR2 YYNGEE, per germline. V was shortened by 2 bases and J by 0 bases, with 17 bases between the two germline ends. CDR3 DNA sequence: TGTGCCAGCAGCGTCACTGTACCCTTCGCCGCGAACACCGGGGAGCTGTTTTTT. This codes for CASSVTVPFAANTGELFF.

This clonotype was observed at least ten times. This CDR3 is CASSLALGTSNEQFF. CDR3 coding DNA: TGTGCCAGCAGCTTAGCGTTAGGGACAAGCAATGAGCAGTTCTTC. This chain joins TRBV7-2 and TRBJ2-1, with a possible D match to TRBD1 (6 bases). Germline assignment: CDR1 SGHTA and CDR2 FQGNSA. The CDR3 extends over 15 amino acids. V lost 0 bases and J lost 6, with 12 bases in between.

Many counts were recorded for this clonotype. J is TRBJ2-3 and V is TRBV29-1; tentative D call: TRBD1 (5 bases). V lost 6 bases and J lost 4, with 11 bases in between. The germline CDR1 and CDR2 sequences are SQVTM and ANQGSEA. This CDR3 is built from 12 residues. The CDR3 reads CSVTVLADTQYF. CDR3 nucleotides: TGCAGCGTGACAGTCCTGGCAGATACGCAGTATTTT.

This clonotype was seen more than once but under ten times. The rearrangement uses TRBV7-9 and TRBJ2-1; D gene unclear. The V end lost 8 bases, the J end lost 6 bases, and 8 bases lay between the germline ends. This CDR3 contains 11 residues. From germline, CDR1 is SEHNR and CDR2 FQNEAQ (reference sequence). CDR3 nucleotides: TGTGCCAGCCTAAACTTCAATGAGCAGTTCTTC. Protein sequence: CASLNFNEQFF. Full variable domain (outside the CDR3, taken from reference TRBV7-9 and TRBJ2-1): DTGVSQNPRHKITKRGQNVTFRCDPISEHNRLYWYRQTLGQGPEFLTYFQNEAQLEKSRLLSDRFSAERPKGSFSTLEIQRTEQGDSAMYLCASLNFNEQFFGPGTRLTVL.

V usage is TRBV23-1 and J usage is TRBJ1-6; tentatively, D is TRBD1 (5 bases). TRBV23-1 is recorded as an ORF, its role being uncertain. The CDR3 totals 18 residues. V was trimmed by 4 bases and J by 9 bases, leaving 25 bases between them. The CDR3 DNA reads TGCGCCAGCAGTCCCTTCCTAGTCCGGGCCTCTGGGGGTTCACCCCTCCACTTT. Translation gives CASSPFLVRASGGSPLHF.

By share, this clonotype ranks as medium-sized. The chain uses TRBV4-1 and TRBJ1-5; D perhaps matches TRBD1 (6 bases). The CDR3 totals 15 residues. V was trimmed by 3 bases and J by 1 base, leaving 10 bases between them. Per germline, CDR1 MGHRA and CDR2 YSYEKL. The CDR3 sequence is CASSQEGGSNQPQHF. The CDR3 coding sequence is TGCGCCAGCAGCCAGGAGGGGGGGAGCAATCAGCCCCAGCATTTT.

The genes are TRBV12-3 or TRBV12-4 and TRBJ2-1; D possibly matches TRBD1 or TRBD2 (6 bases each). This CDR3 is 19 amino acids long. With 6 bases removed from V and 2 bases from J, the gap between germline ends came to 26 bases. CDR3 sequence: CASSLDSLAVHSPYNEQFF. Here the CDR3 DNA reads TGTGCCAGCAGCCTGGACAGTTTAGCGGTACACTCACCCTACAATGAGCAGTTCTTC.

This clonotype was observed many times. The V and J genes are TRBV12-3 or TRBV12-4 and TRBJ1-6; possible D gene TRBD1, 5 bases. The CDR3 is 14 residues long. The V and J ends lost 7 bases and 8 bases respectively, with 15 bases between them. For the CDR3, the DNA is TGTGCCAGCACCCCCGGCGGGGCTCATTCACCCCTCCACTTT. It yields the protein CASTPGGAHSPLHF.

In this sample, this clonotype turned up a few times. The chain is built from TRBV29-1 and TRBJ2-2; 10 bases fit TRBD2. The trim removed 1 base at V and 5 bases at J, leaving 16 bases unmatched. The V gene's germline CDR1 is SQVTM and CDR2 ANQGSEA. The CDR3 totals 19 residues. This CDR3 is CSVEVWGAGGPLRTGELFF. The CDR3 nucleotides are TGCAGCGTTGAAGTCTGGGGAGCGGGAGGGCCCTTGAGGACCGGGGAGCTGTTTTTT.

The chain uses TRBV20-1 and TRBJ2-5, with D perhaps matching TRBD1 or TRBD2 (5 bases each). Deletions cut 3 bases from V and 4 bases from J, with 12 bases between. Germline V gene lookup returns CDR1 DFQATT and CDR2 SNEGSKA (reference sequence). The length of the CDR3 is 13 residues. The CDR3 protein is CSASIGTGETQYF. The CDR3 DNA is TGCAGTGCTAGTATTGGGACCGGAGAGACCCAGTACTTC.